These T cell receptor beta chains were read from a single sample in a study of T cells of healthy individuals. TCRdb analysed the 5' RACE reads with MiXCR anew, one entry per CDR3 protein. The top ten hold 6% to 8% of the sample, which has more than 85,000 distinct CDR3 sequences, approximately 18% seen once. The receptor source for this set is a human donor in good health. Both conserved end residues are part of each CDR3. D genes are given only for firm matches. Expanded clones get a size class; other rows say once, few or many, or leave the size out.

j_call: TRBJ2-7; v_call: TRBV7-2; clone_size: few; d_call: -; cdr3_aa: CASSLGRGGAEQYF; cdr3_nt: TGTGCCAGCAGCTTGGGAAGAGGGGGGGCCGAGCAGTACTTC
j_call: TRBJ1-1; v_call: TRBV23-1; clone_size: few; d_call: TRBD1; cdr3_aa: CASSPWDRGKEVTEAFF; cdr3_nt: TGCGCCAGCAGTCCATGGGACAGGGGGAAGGAGGTCACTGAAGCTTTCTTT
j_call: TRBJ2-1; v_call: TRBV6-5; clone_size: -; d_call: TRBD2; cdr3_aa: CASRSSGGPNEQFF; cdr3_nt: TGTGCCAGCAGATCGAGCGGGGGCCCCAATGAGCAGTTCTTC
j_call: TRBJ2-7; v_call: TRBV12-3/TRBV12-4; clone_size: few; d_call: -; cdr3_aa: CASSFSGSSSYEQYF; cdr3_nt: TGTGCCAGCAGTTTTAGCGGCTCCAGCTCCTACGAGCAGTACTTC
j_call: TRBJ2-3; v_call: TRBV28; clone_size: -; d_call: -; cdr3_aa: CASTSLGRGGTDTQYF; cdr3_nt: TGTGCCAGCACCTCGCTCGGGCGGGGCGGCACAGATACGCAGTATTTT
j_call: TRBJ2-2; v_call: TRBV12-3/TRBV12-4; clone_size: many; d_call: TRBD1; cdr3_aa: CASSSLGQGARRGELFF; cdr3_nt: TGTGCCAGCAGTTCTTTGGGACAGGGGGCGCGCCGTGGGGAGCTGTTTTTT
j_call: TRBJ2-7; v_call: TRBV5-1; clone_size: few; d_call: -; cdr3_aa: CASSRDGKSSYEQYF; cdr3_nt: TGCGCCAGCAGCCGGGACGGAAAAAGCTCCTACGAGCAGTACTTC
j_call: TRBJ1-2; v_call: TRBV7-9; clone_size: -; d_call: TRBD1; cdr3_aa: CASRPRTGVRGYTF; cdr3_nt: TGTGCCAGCAGACCCCGGACAGGGGTAAGAGGCTACACCTTC
j_call: TRBJ1-6; v_call: TRBV7-8; clone_size: -; d_call: TRBD1; cdr3_aa: CASRTTGGFSPLHF; cdr3_nt: TGTGCCAGCAGGACGACAGGGGGCTTCTCACCCCTCCACTTT
j_call: TRBJ1-3; v_call: TRBV6-6; clone_size: -; d_call: TRBD1; cdr3_aa: CASSYPGTGRGNTIYF; cdr3_nt: TGTGCCAGCAGTTACCCTGGGACAGGGAGGGGAAACACCATATATTTT
j_call: TRBJ1-5; v_call: TRBV19; clone_size: many; d_call: TRBD1; cdr3_aa: CASSTPGGAGQPQHF; cdr3_nt: TGTGCCAGTAGTACCCCAGGGGGCGCGGGGCAGCCCCAGCATTTT
j_call: TRBJ2-3; v_call: TRBV27; clone_size: few; d_call: -; cdr3_aa: CASSLFYTDTQYF; cdr3_nt: TGTGCCAGCAGTTTATTTTACACAGATACGCAGTATTTT
j_call: TRBJ2-7; v_call: TRBV7-2; clone_size: -; d_call: -; cdr3_aa: CASSLGKGPAYEQYF; cdr3_nt: TGTGCCAGCAGCTTAGGCAAGGGGCCAGCCTACGAGCAGTACTTC
j_call: TRBJ2-7; v_call: TRBV5-1; clone_size: few; d_call: -; cdr3_aa: CASSSPGRSHEQYF; cdr3_nt: TGCGCCAGCAGCTCCCCAGGGAGGTCCCACGAGCAGTACTTC
j_call: TRBJ1-1; v_call: TRBV9; clone_size: -; d_call: -; cdr3_aa: CASSVSSSLMNTEAFF; cdr3_nt: TGTGCCAGCAGCGTTTCCTCAAGTCTTATGAACACTGAAGCTTTCTTT
j_call: TRBJ1-1; v_call: TRBV6-1; clone_size: many; d_call: -; cdr3_aa: CASSGTVNTEAFF; cdr3_nt: TGTGCCAGCAGTGGGACGGTGAACACTGAAGCTTTCTTT
j_call: TRBJ2-3; v_call: TRBV28; clone_size: -; d_call: -; cdr3_aa: CASSLYVGTLADTQYF; cdr3_nt: TGTGCCAGCAGTTTATATGTCGGGACTCTCGCAGATACGCAGTATTTT
j_call: TRBJ2-1; v_call: TRBV20-1; clone_size: many; d_call: TRBD2; cdr3_aa: CSAIPSGSINEQFF; cdr3_nt: TGCAGTGCTATTCCTAGCGGGAGCATCAATGAGCAGTTCTTC
j_call: TRBJ2-5; v_call: TRBV4-3; clone_size: many; d_call: TRBD1; cdr3_aa: CASSLLRTGSETQYF; cdr3_nt: TGCGCCAGCAGCCTCCTGAGGACAGGGTCAGAGACCCAGTACTTC
j_call: TRBJ2-7; v_call: TRBV11-2; clone_size: many; d_call: -; cdr3_aa: CASSSSMNYEQYF; cdr3_nt: TGTGCCAGCAGCTCATCCATGAACTACGAGCAGTACTTC
j_call: TRBJ1-1; v_call: TRBV28; clone_size: -; d_call: TRBD1; cdr3_aa: CASGHPDRTMNTEAFF; cdr3_nt: TGTGCCAGCGGACACCCGGACAGGACCATGAACACTGAAGCTTTCTTT
j_call: TRBJ1-6; v_call: TRBV5-1; clone_size: few; d_call: -; cdr3_aa: CASSRTAGNNSPLHF; cdr3_nt: TGCGCCAGCAGCCGGACGGCAGGGAATAATTCACCCCTCCACTTT
j_call: TRBJ2-4; v_call: TRBV27; clone_size: -; d_call: TRBD1; cdr3_aa: CASSYRGAKNIQYF; cdr3_nt: TGTGCCAGCAGTTACAGGGGAGCCAAAAACATTCAGTACTTC
j_call: TRBJ2-7; v_call: TRBV6-2/TRBV6-3; clone_size: -; d_call: -; cdr3_aa: CASSYGLDHDYEQYF; cdr3_nt: TGTGCCAGCAGTTACGGCCTAGACCACGACTACGAGCAGTACTTC
j_call: TRBJ1-5; v_call: TRBV12-5; clone_size: few; d_call: -; cdr3_aa: CASGFLNQPQHF; cdr3_nt: TGTGCTAGTGGTTTCCTCAATCAGCCCCAGCATTTT
j_call: TRBJ1-5; v_call: TRBV4-2; clone_size: many; d_call: -; cdr3_aa: CASSQDPSLASNQPQHF; cdr3_nt: TGTGCCAGCAGCCAAGATCCCTCCCTAGCTAGCAATCAGCCCCAGCATTTT
j_call: TRBJ1-5; v_call: TRBV20-1; clone_size: few; d_call: TRBD1; cdr3_aa: CSAPTRGNSNQPQHF; cdr3_nt: TGCAGTGCTCCTACCAGGGGGAATAGCAATCAGCCCCAGCATTTT
j_call: TRBJ1-3; v_call: TRBV12-3/TRBV12-4; clone_size: many; d_call: -; cdr3_aa: CASSLGSRNTIYF; cdr3_nt: TGTGCCAGCAGTTTGGGCAGCAGAAACACCATATATTTT
j_call: TRBJ2-2; v_call: TRBV7-9; clone_size: -; d_call: -; cdr3_aa: CASPEGDANTGELFF; cdr3_nt: TGTGCCTCCCCTGAGGGGGACGCGAACACCGGGGAGCTGTTTTTT
j_call: TRBJ2-3; v_call: TRBV7-9; clone_size: few; d_call: -; cdr3_aa: CASSSPLLTDTQYF; cdr3_nt: TGTGCCAGCAGCTCCCCCCTGTTAACAGATACGCAGTATTTT
j_call: TRBJ1-6; v_call: TRBV20-1; clone_size: few; d_call: -; cdr3_aa: CSASWPGLPWESPLHF; cdr3_nt: TGCAGTGCTAGTTGGCCGGGACTTCCTTGGGAATCACCCCTCCACTTT
j_call: TRBJ1-6; v_call: TRBV4-1; clone_size: -; d_call: -; cdr3_aa: CASSQEGGIRGSDSPLHF; cdr3_nt: TGCGCCAGCAGCCAAGAAGGGGGAATCCGGGGGTCAGATTCACCCCTCCACTTT
j_call: TRBJ1-1; v_call: TRBV28; clone_size: many; d_call: TRBD1; cdr3_aa: CASSLLGAGGETEAFF; cdr3_nt: TGTGCCAGCAGTTTATTGGGGGCAGGGGGCGAAACTGAAGCTTTCTTT
j_call: TRBJ2-3; v_call: TRBV29-1; clone_size: few; d_call: -; cdr3_aa: CSVVTPDGSTDTQYF; cdr3_nt: TGCAGCGTCGTTACCCCGGACGGAAGCACAGATACGCAGTATTTT
j_call: TRBJ1-1; v_call: TRBV20-1; clone_size: many; d_call: TRBD1; cdr3_aa: CSAWGQGATEAFF; cdr3_nt: TGCAGTGCTTGGGGACAGGGGGCGACTGAAGCTTTCTTT
j_call: TRBJ2-5; v_call: TRBV14; clone_size: many; d_call: -; cdr3_aa: CASSQDYGPPKETQYF; cdr3_nt: TGTGCCAGCAGCCAAGATTACGGGCCTCCTAAGGAGACCCAGTACTTC
j_call: TRBJ2-7; v_call: TRBV19; clone_size: few; d_call: -; cdr3_aa: CASSSDRFHEQYF; cdr3_nt: TGTGCCAGTAGTAGCGACAGGTTCCACGAGCAGTACTTC
j_call: TRBJ2-3; v_call: TRBV20-1; clone_size: -; d_call: TRBD2; cdr3_aa: CSASGTSGTDTQYF; cdr3_nt: TGCAGTGCTAGCGGCACTAGCGGCACAGATACGCAGTATTTT
j_call: TRBJ2-1; v_call: TRBV6-2/TRBV6-3; clone_size: -; d_call: -; cdr3_aa: CATAGPNEQFF; cdr3_nt: TGTGCCACCGCAGGGCCCAATGAGCAGTTCTTC
j_call: TRBJ2-2; v_call: TRBV7-6; clone_size: -; d_call: TRBD1; cdr3_aa: CASSLTGQGATGELFF; cdr3_nt: TGTGCCAGCAGCTTAACAGGACAGGGGGCGACCGGGGAGCTGTTTTTT
j_call: TRBJ1-4; v_call: TRBV28; clone_size: many; d_call: -; cdr3_aa: CASSQGMKELFF; cdr3_nt: TGTGCCAGCAGTCAGGGGATGAAGGAACTGTTTTTT
j_call: TRBJ2-7; v_call: TRBV5-6; clone_size: many; d_call: -; cdr3_aa: CASSLGQMQYF; cdr3_nt: TGTGCCAGCAGCTTGGGACAGATGCAGTACTTC
j_call: TRBJ1-1; v_call: TRBV6-5; clone_size: few; d_call: -; cdr3_aa: CASSYTQSLNTEAFF; cdr3_nt: TGTGCCAGCAGTTACACACAGAGCCTGAACACTGAAGCTTTCTTT
j_call: TRBJ2-7; v_call: TRBV7-2; clone_size: few; d_call: TRBD2; cdr3_aa: CASSLAASGGTYEQYF; cdr3_nt: TGTGCCAGCAGCTTAGCCGCTAGCGGGGGGACCTACGAGCAGTACTTC
j_call: TRBJ2-1; v_call: TRBV7-3; clone_size: many; d_call: -; cdr3_aa: CASSLRRGLYNEQFF; cdr3_nt: TGTGCCAGCAGCTTAAGGCGGGGGCTTTACAATGAGCAGTTCTTC
j_call: TRBJ2-7; v_call: TRBV28; clone_size: -; d_call: TRBD1; cdr3_aa: CASKVRQGFHEQYF; cdr3_nt: TGTGCCAGCAAAGTTCGACAGGGGTTTCACGAGCAGTACTTC
j_call: TRBJ2-6; v_call: TRBV20-1; clone_size: -; d_call: TRBD1; cdr3_aa: CSAIWDREAASGANVLTF; cdr3_nt: TGCAGTGCTATTTGGGACAGGGAAGCGGCCTCTGGGGCCAACGTCCTGACTTTC
j_call: TRBJ1-1; v_call: TRBV4-3; clone_size: -; d_call: -; cdr3_aa: CVSSRQMGTEAFF; cdr3_nt: TGCGTCAGCAGCCGACAGATGGGGACTGAAGCTTTCTTT